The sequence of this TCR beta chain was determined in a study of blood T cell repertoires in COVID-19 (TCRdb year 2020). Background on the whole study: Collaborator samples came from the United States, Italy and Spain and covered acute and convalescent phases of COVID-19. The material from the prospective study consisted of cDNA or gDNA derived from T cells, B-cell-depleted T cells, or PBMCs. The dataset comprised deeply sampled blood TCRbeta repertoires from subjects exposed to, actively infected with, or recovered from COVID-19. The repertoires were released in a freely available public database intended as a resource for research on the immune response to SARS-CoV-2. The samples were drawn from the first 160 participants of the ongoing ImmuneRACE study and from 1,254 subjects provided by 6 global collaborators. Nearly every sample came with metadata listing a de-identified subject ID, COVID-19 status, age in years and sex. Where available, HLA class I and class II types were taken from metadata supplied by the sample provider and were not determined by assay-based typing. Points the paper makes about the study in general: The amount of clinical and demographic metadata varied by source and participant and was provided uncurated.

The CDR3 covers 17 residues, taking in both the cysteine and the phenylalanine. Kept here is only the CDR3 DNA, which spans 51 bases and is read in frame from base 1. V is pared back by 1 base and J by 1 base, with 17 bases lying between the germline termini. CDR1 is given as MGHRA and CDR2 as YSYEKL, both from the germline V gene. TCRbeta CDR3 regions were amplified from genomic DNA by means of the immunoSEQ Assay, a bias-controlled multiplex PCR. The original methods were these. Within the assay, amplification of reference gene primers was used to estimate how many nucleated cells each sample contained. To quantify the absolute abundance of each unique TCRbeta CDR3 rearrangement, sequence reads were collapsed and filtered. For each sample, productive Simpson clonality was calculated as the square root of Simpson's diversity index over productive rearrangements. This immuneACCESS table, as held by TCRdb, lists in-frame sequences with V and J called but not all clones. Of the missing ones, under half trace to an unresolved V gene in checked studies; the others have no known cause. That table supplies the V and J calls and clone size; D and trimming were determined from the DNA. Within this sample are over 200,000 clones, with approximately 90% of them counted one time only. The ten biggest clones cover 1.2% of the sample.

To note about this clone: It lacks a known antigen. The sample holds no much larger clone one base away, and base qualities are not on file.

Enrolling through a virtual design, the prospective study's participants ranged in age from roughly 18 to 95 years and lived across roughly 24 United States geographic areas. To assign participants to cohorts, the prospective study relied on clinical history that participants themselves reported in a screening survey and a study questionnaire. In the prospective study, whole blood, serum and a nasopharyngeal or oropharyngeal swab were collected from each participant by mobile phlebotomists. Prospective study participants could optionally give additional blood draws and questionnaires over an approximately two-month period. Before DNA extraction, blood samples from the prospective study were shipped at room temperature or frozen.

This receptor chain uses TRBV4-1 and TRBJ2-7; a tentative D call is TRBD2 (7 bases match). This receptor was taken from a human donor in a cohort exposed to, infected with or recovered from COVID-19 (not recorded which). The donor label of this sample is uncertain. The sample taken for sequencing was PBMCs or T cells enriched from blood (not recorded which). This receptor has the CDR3 CASSQVPLKGGSYEQYF. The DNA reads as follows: TGCGCCAGCAGCCAAGTGCCCCTCAAGGGGGGGTCCTACGAGCAGTACTTC.